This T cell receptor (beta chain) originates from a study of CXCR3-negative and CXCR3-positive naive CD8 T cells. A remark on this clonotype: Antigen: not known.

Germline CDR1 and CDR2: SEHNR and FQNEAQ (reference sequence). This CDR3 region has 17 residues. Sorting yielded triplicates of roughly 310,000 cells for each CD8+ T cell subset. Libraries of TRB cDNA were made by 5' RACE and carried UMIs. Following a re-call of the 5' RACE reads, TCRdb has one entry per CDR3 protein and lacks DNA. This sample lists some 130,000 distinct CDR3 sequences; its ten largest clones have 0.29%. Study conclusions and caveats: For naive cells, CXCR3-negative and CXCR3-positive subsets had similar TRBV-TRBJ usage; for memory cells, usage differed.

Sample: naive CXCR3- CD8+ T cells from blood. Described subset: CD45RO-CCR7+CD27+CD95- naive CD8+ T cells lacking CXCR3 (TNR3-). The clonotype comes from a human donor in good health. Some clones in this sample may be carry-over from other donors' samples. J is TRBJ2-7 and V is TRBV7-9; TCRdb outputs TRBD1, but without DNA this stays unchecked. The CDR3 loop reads CASSLDSLVKGIVEQYF.